One sample yielded the 15 T cell receptor beta chains listed below, sequenced in a study of T cells expressing NK-cell markers. One entry per CDR3 protein, without DNA, is what TCRdb gives after re-calling the 5' RACE reads. Recorded for this sample: about 460,000 distinct CDR3 sequences. Source material: blood T cells: a sorted CD56 or NKG2C T cell subset, CD4+ or CD8+ T cells, or bulk PBMC T cells (not recorded which). These receptors all come from a woman aged 50 to 65 in good health.

This rearrangement joins TRBV4-1 to TRBJ2-4; TCRdb gives TRBD2 as the D gene, but with no DNA this cannot be confirmed. The CDR3 is 16 residues long. Germline V lookup: CDR1 MGHRA, CDR2 YSYEKL. The CDR3 sequence is CASSQGLAFVEDIQYF.

The genes are TRBV11-2 and TRBJ2-2. In germline, CDR1 is SGHAT, CDR2 FQNNGV. The CDR3 is made up of 13 amino acids. This CDR3 reads CASSQTATGELFF.

The chain employs TRBV30 and TRBJ2-3; TCRdb returns TRBD2, unconfirmable since there is no DNA. CDR1 is GTSNPN, CDR2 SVGIG, per germline (reference sequence). The length of the CDR3 is 16 residues. CDR3: CAWGRLAGLSTDTQYF.

The CDR3 sequence is CASSTTSGTAGEQFF. This rearrangement joins TRBV5-5 to TRBJ2-1; TCRdb lists TRBD2, though no DNA is available to test this call. The germline V gene has CDR1 SGHKS and CDR2 YYEKEE (reference sequence). This CDR3 has 15 residues.

The chain is built from TRBV5-6 and TRBJ2-2; TCRdb lists TRBD1, though no DNA is available to test this call. This CDR3 region has 14 residues. Germline V gene sequence: CDR1 SGHDT, CDR2 YYEEEE. This chain's CDR3 is CASTRGAVAGELFF.

The chain has TRBV11-3 and TRBJ2-5; TCRdb's D call, TRBD1, is unchecked because there is no DNA. CDR3 length: 14 amino acids. Germline CDR1 reads SGHNT; CDR2 reads YENEEA. The CDR3 reads CASRRGDSQETQYF.

The chain uses TRBV7-2 and TRBJ2-7; the TRBD2 assignment by TCRdb is unverifiable without DNA. CDR3 length equals 14 residues. Germline-derived CDR1 and CDR2 are SGHTA and FQGNSA. CDR3: CASRTGTSGYEQYF.

The CDR3 is CASSEDSSGRMYTQYF. The rearrangement uses TRBV6-1 and TRBJ2-3; TCRdb's D call of TRBD2 is untestable without DNA. The CDR3 is made up of 16 amino acids. Germline V CDR1 and CDR2: MNHNS, SASEGT.

The chain uses TRBV20-1 and TRBJ2-1; TCRdb selects TRBD2, and the lack of DNA leaves this call unchecked. The CDR3 contains 20 residues. The V gene's germline CDR1 is DFQATT and CDR2 SNEGSKA (reference sequence). The chain's CDR3 is CSARDGFPGLAGGPDNEQFF.

The gene calls are TRBV27 and TRBJ2-5; TCRdb reports TRBD2, a call that lacks DNA to check it against. Germline-derived CDR1 and CDR2 are MNHEY and SMNVEV (reference sequence). CDR3 length: 14 amino acids. The CDR3 spells CASKSGRAQETQYF.

The CDR3 region is CASRANRGIGSYNEQFF. The rearrangement uses TRBV7-9 and TRBJ2-1; TCRdb proposes TRBD1, but this gene call is untestable without DNA. From germline, CDR1 is SEHNR and CDR2 FQNEAQ (reference sequence). This CDR3 is 17 amino acids long. The full variable domain, with the rest looked up from reference TRBV7-9 and TRBJ2-1, is DTGVSQNPRHKITKRGQNVTFRCDPISEHNRLYWYRQTLGQGPEFLTYFQNEAQLEKSRLLSDRFSAERPKGSFSTLEIQRTEQGDSAMYLCASRANRGIGSYNEQFFGPGTRLTVL.

The rearrangement uses TRBV6-5 and TRBJ2-1; TCRdb's D call of TRBD2 is untestable without DNA. The CDR3 sequence is 17 residues long. CDR1 is MNHEY and CDR2 is SVGAGI in the germline V gene. CDR3 in amino acids: CASSRSGRGVPYNEQFF.

The V gene is TRBV12-3 or TRBV12-4, the J gene TRBJ2-2; the TRBD2 assignment by TCRdb is unverifiable without DNA. The CDR3 length is 16 residues. Here the CDR3 reads CASSYGTAANTGELFF.

V and J are TRBV6-1 and TRBJ2-3; TCRdb's assignment of TRBD1 cannot be checked, as there is no DNA. Germline V gene sequence: CDR1 MNHNS, CDR2 SASEGT. This CDR3 comprises 17 residues. CDR3 residues: CASSVFRRVPSTDTQYF.

This chain uses TRBV6-5 with TRBJ2-5; TCRdb names TRBD1, which stays unverified in the absence of DNA. The CDR3 totals 15 residues. The germline gives CDR1 MNHEY, CDR2 SVGAGI. The CDR3 spells CASSYFPGGQETQYF.